The next 24 T cell receptor beta chains were all read from a single sample in a study of T-cell memory formation after mild COVID-19. One entry per CDR3 protein results from TCRdb running MiXCR on the 5' RACE reads. The sample carries roughly 510,000 distinct CDR3 sequences, approximately 15% recorded once. Sequencing input: PBMCs or a T cell subset sorted from them (not recorded which). These receptors all come from an adult woman who had mild COVID-19 (a few samples of this study predate the infection). Cell type and time point are not known.

This chain links TRBV4-3 with TRBJ1-2, with 7 bases identical to TRBD1. CDR3 size: 15 residues. J gave up 4 bases and V 3 bases, and 8 bases lay outside the gene matches. The germline CDR1 and CDR2 sequences are LGHNA and YSLEER. The CDR3 sequence is CASSQAWDSSYGYTF. The CDR3 DNA reads as TGCGCCAGCAGCCAGGCCTGGGACAGCTCCTATGGCTACACCTTC.

This clonotype was seen only a few times. The chain combines TRBV18 with TRBJ1-6, with a possible D match to TRBD1 (6 bases). The CDR3 contains 13 residues. V shed 5 bases and J shed 5 bases, with 7 bases lying between them. The germline CDR1 and CDR2 sequences are KGHSH and LQKENI. This CDR3 reads CASSSGDNSPLHF. CDR3 in DNA: TGTGCCAGCTCATCAGGGGATAATTCACCCCTCCACTTT.

V gene TRBV7-8 combines with J gene TRBJ2-2, with TRBD1 identical over 7 bases. In germline, CDR1 is SGHVS, CDR2 FQNEAQ. The CDR3 has 17 residues. V gave up 1 base and J gave up 0 bases; unmatched junction bases: 5. The CDR3 DNA is TGTGCCAGCAGCTTAGGAGGACAGGCACCGAACACCGGGGAGCTGTTTTTT. Translating it yields CASSLGGQAPNTGELFF.

This clonotype has just a few counts. This chain uses TRBV24-1 with TRBJ1-5; 7 positions match TRBD1. Germline CDR1 KGHDR, CDR2 SFDVKD. V gave up 2 bases and J gave up 11 bases; unmatched junction bases: 11. CDR3 length: 15 amino acids. In nucleotides, the CDR3 is TGTGCCACCAGTGATTCGGGACAGCCCCTACGGGCCCAGCATTTT. Encoded protein: CATSDSGQPLRAQHF.

This clonotype occurred many times. V and J are TRBV18 and TRBJ1-1, with D perhaps TRBD1 (6 bases). Germline lookup yields CDR1 KGHSH and CDR2 LQKENI. CDR3 length: 14 amino acids. The V end was cut by 4 bases, the J end by 1 base, with 10 bases between. DNA for the CDR3: TGTGCCAGCTCACACGACAGGAAGAACACTGAAGCTTTCTTT. Translated, it gives CASSHDRKNTEAFF.

This chain joins TRBV4-2 and TRBJ2-2; 12 bases fit TRBD2. The length of the CDR3 is 16 residues. Germline values: CDR1 LGHNA, CDR2 YNFKEQ. The V segment lost 1 base and the J segment 6 bases; nucleotides outside the gene matches: 3. The CDR3 sequence is CASSQALAGGSGELFF. CDR3 bases: TGTGCCAGCAGCCAAGCTCTAGCGGGAGGGTCCGGGGAGCTGTTTTTT.

The chain uses TRBV24-1 and TRBJ2-1, with TRBD2 identical over 10 bases. The CDR3 totals 17 residues. Trimming took 0 bases from V and 6 from J; bases not matched to a gene: 7. Per germline, CDR1 KGHDR and CDR2 SFDVKD. As DNA, the CDR3 is TGTGCCACCAGTGATTTGCAATTGGCTAGCGGGGGCAATGAGCAGTTCTTC. Its protein is CATSDLQLASGGNEQFF.

This clonotype was detected a few times. J is TRBJ1-2 and V is TRBV7-3; D perhaps matches TRBD1 (6 bases). Per the germline V gene, CDR1 is SGHTA and CDR2 is FQGTGA. The V end was cut by 4 bases, the J end by 4 bases, with 19 bases between. The CDR3 has 16 residues. The CDR3 nucleotides are TGTGCCAGCAGCTCTTCCGCCATGGACAGTCTCTATGGCTACACCTTC. Translated, it gives CASSSSAMDSLYGYTF. The variable domain in full, with the rest retrieved from reference TRBV7-3 and TRBJ1-2, is GAGVSQTPSNKVTEKGKYVELRCDPISGHTALYWYRQSLGQGPEFLIYFQGTGAADDSGLPNDRFFAVRPEGSVSTLKIQRTERGDSAVYLCASSSSAMDSLYGYTFGSGTRLTVV.

The chain carries TRBV5-1 and TRBJ1-4, with D perhaps TRBD1 (5 bases). The CDR3 consists of 15 residues. V lost 6 bases to trimming and J lost 4 bases, with 16 bases between them. The germline CDR1 and CDR2 sequences are SGHRS and YFSETQ. This chain's CDR3 is CASKVQGGNNEKLFF. CDR3 nucleotides: TGCGCCAGCAAGGTCCAGGGAGGGAATAATGAAAAACTGTTTTTT.

This clonotype showed up many times. The rearrangement links TRBV12-3 or TRBV12-4 to TRBJ2-5, with D possibly being TRBD1 (6 bases). The V end was cut by 5 bases, the J end by 2 bases, with 15 bases between. The CDR3 runs to 15 residues. The CDR3 DNA is TGTGCCAGCAGTCCCCGTAGCCAGGGGCAAGAGACCCAGTACTTC. This codes for CASSPRSQGQETQYF.

The chain is built from TRBV6-2 or TRBV6-3 and TRBJ1-1, with 8 bases matching TRBD1. This CDR3 has 15 amino acids. The germline V gene encodes CDR1 MNHEY and CDR2 SVGEGT. Trimming took 4 bases from V and 4 from J; bases not matched to a gene: 8. CDR3 sequence: CASSFGQGLFTEAFF. The CDR3, as DNA: TGTGCCAGCAGTTTCGGACAGGGTTTGTTCACTGAAGCTTTCTTT.

This clonotype was observed a few times. One end of the junction fails to match germline, which may point to a read error. This rearrangement joins TRBV24-1 to TRBJ2-5; D remains unclear. Germline assignment: CDR1 KGHDR and CDR2 SFDVKD. The CDR3 is 12 amino acids. In DNA, the CDR3 is TGTGCCACCAGTGCTCACCAGGAGACCCAGTACTTC. It is translated as CATSAHQETQYF.

This sequence joins TRBV6-2 or TRBV6-3 and TRBJ1-3; unclear D gene. Germline V gene sequence: CDR1 MNHEY, CDR2 SVGEGT. The CDR3 spans 14 residues. The V end lost 8 bases, the J end lost 2 bases, and 13 bases lay between the germline ends. CDR3 loop: CASADGRTGNTIYF. CDR3 DNA: TGTGCCAGCGCCGACGGCAGAACTGGAAACACCATATATTTT.

V and J are TRBV7-3 and TRBJ2-2; D is possibly TRBD1 or TRBD2 (5 bases each). The CDR3 sequence is 16 residues long. The germline V and J ends were trimmed by 2 bases and 4 bases, with 14 bases remaining between them. In germline, CDR1 is SGHTA, CDR2 FQGTGA. The CDR3 loop reads CASSLVGTAGTGELFF. The CDR3, as DNA: TGTGCCAGCAGCTTAGTAGGGACCGCGGGCACCGGGGAGCTGTTTTTT.

V and J are TRBV4-1 and TRBJ2-1, with 7 bases that match TRBD2. V was pared by 5 bases and J by 3 bases, with 4 bases of the junction left unmatched. Germline V gives CDR1 MGHRA, CDR2 YSYEKL. There are 14 residues in the CDR3. The CDR3 DNA reads as TGCGCCAGCAGCGGATGGGAGGGCTACAATGAGCAGTTCTTC. Protein: CASSGWEGYNEQFF.

This chain uses TRBV12-3 or TRBV12-4 with TRBJ2-7; possibly TRBD2 for D (7 bases). Trimming removed 6 bases from V and 3 bases from J, with 18 bases in between. The CDR3 length is 15 residues. CDR3 region: CASSPGGPSGYEQYF. The DNA of the CDR3 is TGTGCCAGCAGCCCCGGGGGGCCTTCAGGCTACGAGCAGTACTTC.

This clonotype was observed a few times. The chain links TRBV4-1 to TRBJ2-3; 9 nucleotides match TRBD2. Germline trimming cut 2 bases from V and 0 bases from J; bases unmatched to any gene: 6. The CDR3 consists of 17 residues. CDR1 and CDR2 (germline): MGHRA, YSYEKL. CDR3: CASSQSWAGGSTDTQYF. The CDR3 bases are TGCGCCAGCAGCCAATCTTGGGCGGGGGGGAGCACAGATACGCAGTATTTT.

V usage is TRBV12-3 or TRBV12-4 and J usage is TRBJ2-1, with D perhaps matching TRBD1 (6 bases). V was shortened by 3 bases and J by 5 bases, with 14 bases between the two germline ends. The CDR3 contains 15 residues. The CDR3 DNA reads TGTGCCAGCAGTTTTTGGGGGCAGGATAACAATGAGCAGTTCTTC. Translated: CASSFWGQDNNEQFF.

This clonotype has a handful of counts. The chain combines TRBV7-3 with TRBJ2-5; D perhaps matches TRBD2 (5 bases). Germline CDR1 reads SGHTA; CDR2 reads FQGTGA. V lost 2 bases to trimming and J lost 5 bases, with 15 bases between them. The CDR3 is 15 amino acids. In DNA, the CDR3 is TGTGCCAGCAGCTTAGACGCGACTAATTTGGAGACCCAGTACTTC. Its protein product is CASSLDATNLETQYF. The full variable domain, its missing parts supplied by reference TRBV7-3 and TRBJ2-5, is GAGVSQTPSNKVTEKGKYVELRCDPISGHTALYWYRQSLGQGPEFLIYFQGTGAADDSGLPNDRFFAVRPEGSVSTLKIQRTERGDSAVYLCASSLDATNLETQYFGPGTRLLVL.

This clonotype was detected ten times or more. This chain links TRBV18 with TRBJ2-1; tentatively, D is TRBD2 (5 bases). The CDR3 is 17 residues long. Germline V gives CDR1 KGHSH, CDR2 LQKENI. Deletions cut 0 bases from V and 5 bases from J, with 17 bases between. CDR3 nucleotides: TGTGCCAGCTCACCACCGGTTGGCGCGGGTAATCACAATGAGCAGTTCTTC. Translated: CASSPPVGAGNHNEQFF.

This clonotype was detected many times. V usage is TRBV6-5 and J usage is TRBJ1-5; D is perhaps TRBD1 (6 bases). Trimming stripped 6 bases from V and 2 bases from J, with 11 bases between. This CDR3 region has 14 residues. The germline V gene encodes CDR1 MNHEY and CDR2 SVGAGI. Here the CDR3 DNA reads TGTGCCAGCAGGCCGACAGGACGCAATCAGCCCCAGCATTTT. Translated: CASRPTGRNQPQHF.

This clonotype was seen ten or more times. The rearrangement uses TRBV24-1 and TRBJ2-5; D ambiguous. The CDR3 runs 15 residues. Trimming took 4 bases from V and 2 from J, leaving 13 bases between them. Germline CDR1 is KGHDR and CDR2 is SFDVKD. CDR3 sequence reads: CATSDPRQSQETQYF. Here the CDR3 DNA reads TGTGCCACCAGTGACCCAAGACAATCTCAAGAGACCCAGTACTTC.

This clonotype has at least ten counts. J is TRBJ2-2 and V is TRBV9; 9 nucleotides line up with TRBD1. The V gene's germline CDR1 is SGDLS and CDR2 YYNGEE. V shed 4 bases, J shed 4 bases, and the junction held 5 bases outside the gene matches. This CDR3 contains 15 residues. CDR3 nucleotide sequence: TGTGCCAGCAGCCCCAGGGACAGGGCCACCGGGGAGCTGTTTTTT. Protein product: CASSPRDRATGELFF. The full variable domain, in which reference TRBV9 and TRBJ2-2 provide the parts outside the CDR3, is DSGVTQTPKHLITATGQRVTLRCSPRSGDLSVYWYQQSLDQGLQFLIQYYNGEERAKGNILERFSAQQFPDLHSELNLSSLELGDSALYFCASSPRDRATGELFFGEGSRLTVL.

A few counts support this clonotype. The V and J genes are TRBV29-1 and TRBJ2-7; TRBD2 agrees at 14 bases. Losses at the gene ends were 3 bases for V and 2 bases for J; bases not matched to a gene: 3. The CDR3 contains 15 residues. Per germline, CDR1 SQVTM and CDR2 ANQGSEA. Here the CDR3 reads CSVEGLAGATYEQYF. The CDR3 DNA sequence: TGCAGCGTTGAGGGACTAGCGGGGGCGACCTACGAGCAGTACTTC.